This TCR beta chain was sequenced in a study of shared clonotypes between healthy human individuals. The authors split each subset's genomic DNA evenly across several immunoSEQ plates. Generated by immunoSEQ multiplex PCR, the TCRdb table keeps only in-frame clones and is missing some. Among approximately 640,000 clones, about two thirds were seen once, and the ten largest hold 1.5% to 2%. The CDR3 loop spans 14 amino acids. From germline, CDR1 is MDHEN and CDR2 SYDVKM. The V and J ends lost 2 bases and 4 bases, in that order; junction bases with no gene match: 1. The chain recombines TRBV28 with TRBJ1-3, with 8 bases aligning to TRBD1. The TCR comes from a woman aged 25-40 years in good health. The sequenced sample was memory CD4+ T cells sorted from blood. Noted subset: CD45RA-negative fraction. CDR3 in DNA: TGTGCCAGCAGTTTACAGGGGGCGGGAAACACCATATATTTT. Translation gives CASSLQGAGNTIYF.